Listed below are T cell receptor beta chains from one sample, sequenced in a study of cytomegalovirus exposure and HLA in healthy donors. Libraries were prepared by immunoSEQ multiplex PCR; TCRdb keeps only in-frame clonotypes and omits some of them. The data show about 140,000 clones, with 86% seen just once and roughly 3% held by the top ten. The specimen was PBMCs. These receptors all stem from a man between 18 and 29 years old in good health and CMV-seronegative. Each CDR3 is given with its conserved first and last residue. The order of the fields is CDR3 protein, CDR3 DNA, V gene, clone size, D gene, J gene. A D gene is named only where the DNA matches it firmly. Expanded clones get a size class; other rows say once, few or many, or leave the size out.

CDR3aa: CASKISGQGNEKLFF
CDR3nt: TGTGCCAGCAAGATCTCGGGACAGGGGAATGAAAAACTGTTTTTT
v_gene: TRBV7-2
abundance: .
d_gene: TRBD1
j_gene: TRBJ1-4

CDR3aa: CASSLAHYNSPLHF
CDR3nt: TGTGCCAGCAGTTTAGCGCATTATAATTCACCCCTCCACTTT
v_gene: TRBV27
abundance: .
d_gene: .
j_gene: TRBJ1-6

CDR3aa: CASSVSGGGTDTQYF
CDR3nt: TGTGCCAGCAGCGTTAGCGGGGGGGGAACAGATACGCAGTATTTT
v_gene: TRBV5-6
abundance: .
d_gene: TRBD2
j_gene: TRBJ2-3

CDR3aa: CATSRGVSGGSTNEKLFF
CDR3nt: TGTGCCACCAGCAGAGGTGTTTCAGGGGGATCAACTAATGAAAAACTGTTTTTT
v_gene: TRBV15
abundance: .
d_gene: TRBD1
j_gene: TRBJ1-4

CDR3aa: CASSLEQAQGSYGYTF
CDR3nt: TGCGCCAGCAGCTTGGAGCAGGCCCAGGGTTCGTATGGCTACACCTTC
v_gene: TRBV5-1
abundance: .
d_gene: .
j_gene: TRBJ1-2

CDR3aa: CAIKAGGLDNEQFF
CDR3nt: TGTGCCATCAAAGCGGGGGGGCTCGACAATGAGCAGTTCTTC
v_gene: TRBV10-3
abundance: .
d_gene: TRBD2
j_gene: TRBJ2-1

CDR3aa: CASSPGQGFYNEQFF
CDR3nt: TGCGCCAGCAGTCCAGGACAGGGGTTCTACAATGAGCAGTTCTTC
v_gene: TRBV5-1
abundance: .
d_gene: TRBD1
j_gene: TRBJ2-1

CDR3aa: CASSQTSGRSYNEQFF
CDR3nt: TGCGCCAGCAGCCAGACTAGCGGGAGGTCTTACAATGAGCAGTTCTTC
v_gene: TRBV5-1
abundance: .
d_gene: TRBD2
j_gene: TRBJ2-1

CDR3aa: CASSLAGGEQYF
CDR3nt: TGTGCCAGCAGCTTAGCGGGAGGCGAGCAGTACTTC
v_gene: TRBV7-2
abundance: .
d_gene: .
j_gene: TRBJ2-7

CDR3aa: CASRPTGETGELFF
CDR3nt: TGTGCCAGCCGGCCGACGGGGGAGACCGGGGAGCTGTTTTTT
v_gene: TRBV27
abundance: .
d_gene: .
j_gene: TRBJ2-2

CDR3aa: CSARDQGAAHF
CDR3nt: TGCAGTGCTAGAGACCAGGGGGCAGCCCACTTC
v_gene: TRBV20-1
abundance: .
d_gene: TRBD1
j_gene: TRBJ2-7

CDR3aa: CASSLDGGWANTEAFF
CDR3nt: TGTGCCAGCAGCTTAGATGGGGGGTGGGCGAACACTGAAGCTTTCTTT
v_gene: TRBV11-2
abundance: .
d_gene: .
j_gene: TRBJ1-1

CDR3aa: CASSDAGTGSNVNPAFF
CDR3nt: TGTGCCAGCAGTGACGCGGGGACAGGTTCCAACGTCAACCCGGCTTTCTTT
v_gene: TRBV2
abundance: .
d_gene: TRBD1
j_gene: TRBJ1-1

CDR3aa: CASRPDWRGGYTF
CDR3nt: TGTGCCAGCAGACCCGACTGGAGAGGGGGCTACACCTTC
v_gene: TRBV6-1
abundance: .
d_gene: .
j_gene: TRBJ1-2

CDR3aa: CASSLYRTRNTIYF
CDR3nt: TGTGCCAGCAGCTTGTACAGGACCAGAAACACCATATATTTT
v_gene: TRBV5-5
abundance: .
d_gene: .
j_gene: TRBJ1-3

CDR3aa: CASGEGVLEETQYF
CDR3nt: TGTGCCAGCGGGGAGGGAGTGCTGGAAGAGACCCAGTACTTC
v_gene: TRBV5-6
abundance: .
d_gene: TRBD2
j_gene: TRBJ2-5

CDR3aa: CASSYGRAYEQYF
CDR3nt: TGTGCCAGCAGTTACGGGAGGGCCTACGAGCAGTACTTC
v_gene: TRBV6-5
abundance: few
d_gene: TRBD2
j_gene: TRBJ2-7

CDR3aa: CASSEAGARYGYTF
CDR3nt: TGTGCCAGCAGTGAGGCAGGGGCACGGTATGGCTACACCTTC
v_gene: TRBV6-1
abundance: .
d_gene: .
j_gene: TRBJ1-2

CDR3aa: CASSLRQGVQPQHF
CDR3nt: TGTGCCAGCAGCTTGAGACAGGGGGTTCAGCCCCAGCATTTT
v_gene: TRBV5-6
abundance: few
d_gene: TRBD1
j_gene: TRBJ1-5

CDR3aa: CASSLNGGRNTEAFF
CDR3nt: TGTGCCAGCAGCTTAAATGGAGGGAGGAACACTGAAGCTTTCTTT
v_gene: TRBV7-2
abundance: .
d_gene: .
j_gene: TRBJ1-1

CDR3aa: CASSATGELFF
CDR3nt: TGTGCCAGCAGCGCAACCGGGGAGCTGTTTTTT
v_gene: TRBV9
abundance: few
d_gene: .
j_gene: TRBJ2-2

CDR3aa: CASRMRANTLQETQYF
CDR3nt: TGTGCCAGCAGAATGAGGGCAAACACTCTACAAGAGACCCAGTACTTC
v_gene: TRBV5-6
abundance: .
d_gene: .
j_gene: TRBJ2-5

CDR3aa: CASSLLGTGGGHSQYF
CDR3nt: TGTGCCAGCAGTTTGCTAGGGACAGGGGGAGGGCATTCTCAGTACTTC
v_gene: TRBV27
abundance: .
d_gene: TRBD1
j_gene: TRBJ2-4

CDR3aa: CASSWDSSGEAFF
CDR3nt: TGCGCCAGCAGCTGGGACAGCAGCGGTGAAGCTTTCTTT
v_gene: TRBV5-1
abundance: few
d_gene: TRBD1
j_gene: TRBJ1-1

CDR3aa: CASSSAGTGGLGQYF
CDR3nt: TGTGCCAGCAGCTCCGCCGGGACAGGGGGTTTGGGGCAGTACTTC
v_gene: TRBV7-2
abundance: .
d_gene: TRBD1
j_gene: TRBJ2-7

CDR3aa: CAGGLTSGGSDTQYF
CDR3nt: TGTGCCGGGGGACTGACTAGCGGGGGATCAGATACGCAGTATTTT
v_gene: TRBV2
abundance: .
d_gene: TRBD2
j_gene: TRBJ2-3

CDR3aa: CASSPDSGGVNEQFF
CDR3nt: TGCGCCAGCAGCCCGGATTCGGGAGGGGTCAATGAGCAGTTCTTC
v_gene: TRBV5-1
abundance: .
d_gene: TRBD2
j_gene: TRBJ2-1

CDR3aa: CASSLLQETQYF
CDR3nt: TGTGCCAGCAGCCTACTCCAAGAGACCCAGTACTTC
v_gene: TRBV5-4
abundance: once
d_gene: .
j_gene: TRBJ2-5

CDR3aa: CASSLDRSREQYF
CDR3nt: TGTGCCAGCAGCTTAGATCGCAGTCGCGAGCAGTACTTC
v_gene: TRBV11-3
abundance: .
d_gene: .
j_gene: TRBJ2-7

CDR3aa: CAISGSESKQPQHF
CDR3nt: TGTGCCATCAGTGGATCCGAGTCAAAACAGCCCCAGCATTTT
v_gene: TRBV10-3
abundance: .
d_gene: .
j_gene: TRBJ1-5

CDR3aa: CASSLAGGYNEQFF
CDR3nt: TGTGCCAGCAGCTTAGCGGGGGGTTACAATGAGCAGTTCTTC
v_gene: TRBV7-7
abundance: .
d_gene: .
j_gene: TRBJ2-1

CDR3aa: CASHSGTVNEKLFF
CDR3nt: TGTGCCAGCCACTCCGGGACAGTTAATGAAAAACTGTTTTTT
v_gene: TRBV2
abundance: .
d_gene: TRBD1
j_gene: TRBJ1-4

CDR3aa: CASSSDKNTEAFF
CDR3nt: TGTGCCAGCAGCTCGGACAAGAACACTGAAGCTTTCTTT
v_gene: TRBV7-9
abundance: .
d_gene: .
j_gene: TRBJ1-1

CDR3aa: CASSLSLAGAQETQYF
CDR3nt: TGTGCCAGCAGCTTATCCCTAGCGGGGGCCCAAGAGACCCAGTACTTC
v_gene: TRBV7-2
abundance: .
d_gene: TRBD2
j_gene: TRBJ2-5

CDR3aa: CASSVSSGSSYNEQFF
CDR3nt: TGTGCCAGCAGCGTATCAAGCGGCAGCTCCTACAATGAGCAGTTCTTC
v_gene: TRBV9
abundance: .
d_gene: .
j_gene: TRBJ2-1

CDR3aa: CASRLAGGPPEMDTQYF
CDR3nt: TGTGCCAGCAGATTAGCGGGAGGGCCGCCCGAGATGGATACGCAGTATTTT
v_gene: TRBV7-4
abundance: .
d_gene: TRBD2
j_gene: TRBJ2-3

CDR3aa: CASSYPQGNTIYF
CDR3nt: TGCGCCAGCAGCTACCCACAGGGAAACACCATATATTTT
v_gene: TRBV5-1
abundance: once
d_gene: .
j_gene: TRBJ1-3

CDR3aa: CASSHATSIFADTQYF
CDR3nt: TGTGCCAGCAGTCACGCGACTAGCATCTTCGCAGATACGCAGTATTTT
v_gene: TRBV27
abundance: .
d_gene: TRBD2
j_gene: TRBJ2-3

CDR3aa: CASSLVDSYGYTF
CDR3nt: TGTGCCAGCAGCTTAGTTGACTCTTATGGCTACACCTTC
v_gene: TRBV11-2
abundance: .
d_gene: .
j_gene: TRBJ1-2

CDR3aa: CATSGGGLGYEQYF
CDR3nt: TGTGCCACCAGCGGCGGAGGGCTCGGATACGAGCAGTACTTC
v_gene: TRBV15
abundance: .
d_gene: .
j_gene: TRBJ2-7

CDR3aa: CASTEASGDYNEQFF
CDR3nt: TGCGCCAGCACGGAGGCTAGCGGGGACTACAATGAGCAGTTCTTC
v_gene: TRBV5-1
abundance: .
d_gene: TRBD2
j_gene: TRBJ2-1

CDR3aa: CASSELVEGPEAFF
CDR3nt: TGTGCCAGCAGTGAATTGGTAGAGGGCCCTGAAGCTTTCTTT
v_gene: TRBV25-1
abundance: .
d_gene: .
j_gene: TRBJ1-1

CDR3aa: CASSVAVLGEGANVLTF
CDR3nt: TGTGCCAGCAGCGTAGCGGTCCTGGGAGAAGGGGCCAACGTCCTGACTTTC
v_gene: TRBV9
abundance: .
d_gene: .
j_gene: TRBJ2-6

CDR3aa: CASSSLSGGDPSEQYF
CDR3nt: TGTGCCAGCAGCTCACTTAGCGGGGGTGACCCCAGCGAGCAGTACTTC
v_gene: TRBV11-2
abundance: .
d_gene: TRBD2
j_gene: TRBJ2-7

CDR3aa: CASSVSVEGGQETQYF
CDR3nt: TGTGCCAGCAGTGTTTCGGTCGAGGGAGGGCAAGAGACCCAGTACTTC
v_gene: TRBV6-1
abundance: .
d_gene: TRBD2
j_gene: TRBJ2-5

CDR3aa: CVSSPQGRSGELFF
CDR3nt: TGTGTCAGCAGTCCCCAGGGGCGGAGCGGGGAGCTGTTTTTT
v_gene: TRBV27
abundance: .
d_gene: .
j_gene: TRBJ2-2

CDR3aa: CASSTGVGYTF
CDR3nt: TGTGCCAGCAGCACGGGGGTTGGCTACACCTTC
v_gene: TRBV11-2
abundance: .
d_gene: .
j_gene: TRBJ1-2

CDR3aa: CASSDVGTGGGEQYF
CDR3nt: TGTGCCAGCAGTGATGTCGGGACAGGGGGCGGCGAGCAGTACTTC
v_gene: TRBV25-1
abundance: .
d_gene: TRBD1
j_gene: TRBJ2-7

CDR3aa: CASSPGRTSGGETQYF
CDR3nt: TGTGCCAGCAGTCCAGGTCGGACTAGCGGCGGAGAGACCCAGTACTTC
v_gene: TRBV27
abundance: .
d_gene: TRBD2
j_gene: TRBJ2-5

CDR3aa: CSAKQGEGGYGYTF
CDR3nt: TGCAGCGCCAAACAGGGGGAGGGGGGCTATGGCTACACCTTC
v_gene: TRBV29-1
abundance: .
d_gene: TRBD1
j_gene: TRBJ1-2

CDR3aa: CSARTGYGYTF
CDR3nt: TGCAGTGCTAGGACAGGCTATGGCTACACCTTC
v_gene: TRBV20-1
abundance: .
d_gene: .
j_gene: TRBJ1-2

CDR3aa: CASSLFQGAGNTIYF
CDR3nt: TGTGCCAGCAGTTTATTTCAGGGCGCTGGAAACACCATATATTTT
v_gene: TRBV28
abundance: .
d_gene: .
j_gene: TRBJ1-3

CDR3aa: CASSFRAPTDTQYF
CDR3nt: TGTGCCAGCAGCTTCAGGGCCCCCACAGATACGCAGTATTTT
v_gene: TRBV21-1
abundance: few
d_gene: .
j_gene: TRBJ2-3